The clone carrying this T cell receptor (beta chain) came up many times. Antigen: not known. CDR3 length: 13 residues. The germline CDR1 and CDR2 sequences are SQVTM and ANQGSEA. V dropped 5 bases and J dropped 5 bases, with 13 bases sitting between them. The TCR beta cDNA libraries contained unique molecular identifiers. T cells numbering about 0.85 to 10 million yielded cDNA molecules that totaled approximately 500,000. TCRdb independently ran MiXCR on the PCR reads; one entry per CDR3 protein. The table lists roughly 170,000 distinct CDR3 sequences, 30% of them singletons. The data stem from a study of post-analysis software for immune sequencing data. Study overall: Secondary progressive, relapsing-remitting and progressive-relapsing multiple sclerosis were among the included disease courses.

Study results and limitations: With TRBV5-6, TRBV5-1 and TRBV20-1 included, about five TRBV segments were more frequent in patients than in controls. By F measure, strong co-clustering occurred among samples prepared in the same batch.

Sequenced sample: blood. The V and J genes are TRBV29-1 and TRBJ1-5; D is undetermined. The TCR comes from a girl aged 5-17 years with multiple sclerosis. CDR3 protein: CSVLPGYDQPQHF. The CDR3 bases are TGCAGCGTTCTGCCAGGTTACGATCAGCCCCAGCATTTT.